This TCR beta chain stems from a study of T cells after yellow fever vaccination. For the study at large: With SMART-Seq v4 Ultra Low Input, the fractions containing low cell numbers were prepared.

This clonotype was observed at least ten times. The antigen remains unidentified. UMIs and a universal primer site were added when TCR cDNA was made by 5'RACE template switching. TCRdb itself ran the 5' RACE reads through MiXCR, one entry per CDR3 protein. The sample carries about 320,000 distinct CDR3 sequences, around 11% recorded once. Study-level points and caveats: Reappearance after the booster was observed for most primary-vaccination clones (96% CD4, about 91% CD8). Abundant bulk-derived clonotypes could contaminate FACS-sorted repertoires.

Specimen: CD4+ T cells sorted from PBMCs, collected 45 days after the yellow fever booster vaccination. The TCR comes from a young man who received the YFV17D yellow fever vaccine.

The DNA of the CDR3 is TGCGCCAGCAGCGTAAAAGGGGCTTCACCCCTCCACTTT. Translated, it gives CASSVKGASPLHF. V usage is TRBV5-1 and J usage is TRBJ1-6, with D tentatively TRBD1 (5 bases). CDR3 length equals 13 residues. Trimming removed 4 bases from V and 9 bases from J, with 11 bases in between. Germline loops: CDR1 SGHRS, CDR2 YFSETQ.